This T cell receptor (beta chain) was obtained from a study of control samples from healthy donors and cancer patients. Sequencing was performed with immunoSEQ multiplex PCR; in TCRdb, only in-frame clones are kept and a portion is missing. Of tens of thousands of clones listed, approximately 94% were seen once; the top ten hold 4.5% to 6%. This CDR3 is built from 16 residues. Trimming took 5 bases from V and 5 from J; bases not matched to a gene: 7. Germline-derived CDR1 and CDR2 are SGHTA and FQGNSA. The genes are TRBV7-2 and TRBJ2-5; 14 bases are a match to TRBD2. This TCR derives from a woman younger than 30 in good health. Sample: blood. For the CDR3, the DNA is TGTGCCAGCAGCGCAGGGACTAGCGGGAGCGGGGAGACCCAGTACTTC. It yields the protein CASSAGTSGSGETQYF.